The TCR beta chain described here comes from a study of blood T cells in healthy people across ages. Study overall: Template switching recovered approximately one barcoded beta molecule for every two T cells.

Combining a sample-barcoded 5' primer with a J-beta primer mix, a second PCR ran for roughly 7 to 12 cycles. A single record per CDR3 protein comes from TCRdb applying MiXCR to the 5' RACE reads. Here the sample spans about 830,000 distinct CDR3 sequences, about 59% being singletons. The CDR3 extends over 18 amino acids. V lost 0 bases and J lost 6, with 24 bases in between. Germline CDR1 reads ENHRY; CDR2 reads SYGVKD. The chain joins TRBV10-3 to TRBJ2-7, with D possibly being TRBD1 or TRBD2 (6 bases each). The clonotype originates from a man aged 25-45 years in good health. The material sequenced was blood. The CDR3 spells CAISESAGVAGIVREQYF. The CDR3 nucleotides read TGTGCCATCAGTGAGTCGGCAGGGGTTGCGGGGATCGTCCGCGAGCAGTACTTC.